This TCR beta chain stems from a study of shared clonotypes between healthy human individuals. Regarding the study as a whole: Although depth was large, rarefaction showed that sequencing of the sorted subsets was incomplete. The sharing of 5% to 6.5% of naive CD4 clonotypes was seen across a handful of donors. The donor pool, a small one, limited the genetic and exposure-history diversity represented.

Original methodology: Junction-only immunoSEQ data arrived without quality scores, meaning filtering differed. Method: immunoSEQ multiplex PCR; TCRdb's copy keeps in-frame clones and lacks some. Clonal size and the V and J genes are those of that table, whereas D and trimming came from the DNA. Among about 1,800,000 clones listed, about 95% were seen once. A remark on this clone: Its antigen is undetermined.

Naive CD8 populations comprised CD45RO-negative cells positively selected for CCR7, excluding terminally differentiated effector memory CD45RA+ cells. The sequenced sample consisted of naive CD8+ T cells sorted from blood. The sequence was obtained from a man aged 18 to 29 in good health.

The CDR3 loop is CASSETRGGYGYTF. The DNA for the CDR3 is TGTGCCAGCAGTGAAACCAGGGGAGGGTATGGCTACACCTTC. The V call is TRBV2, the J call TRBJ1-2; possibly TRBD1 for D (6 bases). Trimming took 2 bases from V and 5 from J, leaving 12 bases between them. CDR3 size: 14 residues. The V gene's germline CDR1 is SNHLY and CDR2 FYNNEI.